These 3 T cell receptor beta chains share one sample of origin, sequenced in a study of blood T cell repertoires in COVID-19. This table comes from immunoSEQ multiplex PCR, and its TCRdb copy is limited to in-frame clones, with some not included. Seen here are approximately 330,000 clones, roughly 90% observed once, and the top ten hold around 9%. Sequencing was carried out using PBMCs or T cells enriched from blood (not recorded which). All receptors come from a woman in her twenties or thirties who had recovered from COVID-19.

V and J are TRBV28 and TRBJ1-1; D gene unclear. CDR1 MDHEN and CDR2 SYDVKM come from the germline V gene. Trimming took off 6 bases at V and 3 bases at J, with 14 bases between the two ends. The CDR3 loop spans 14 amino acids. The CDR3: CASSLPGRYTEAFF. The CDR3 DNA is TGTGCCAGCAGCCTCCCGGGGAGGTACACTGAAGCTTTCTTT.

The chain is built from TRBV6-2 or TRBV6-3 and TRBJ2-7; a weak D match, TRBD2 (6 bases). Trimming took off 8 bases at V and 1 base at J, with 12 bases between the two ends. This CDR3 spans 13 amino acids. Per germline, CDR1 MNHEY and CDR2 SVGEGT. CDR3 DNA sequence: TGTGCCAGCGGCCGGGACTTATCCTACGAGCAGTACTTC. It codes for CASGRDLSYEQYF.

The chain is built from TRBV7-9 and TRBJ1-2; D is ambiguous. Trimming took 1 base from V and 3 from J, leaving 15 bases between them. CDR1 and CDR2 (germline): SEHNR, FQNEAQ (reference sequence). This CDR3 has 16 amino acids. The CDR3 is CASSLVDGGWHYGYTF. Written as DNA, the CDR3 is TGTGCCAGCAGCTTAGTCGATGGCGGGTGGCACTATGGCTACACCTTC.